A selection of T cell receptor beta chains follows, all from one sample in a study of human T cells and chemical hapten exposure. TCRdb re-called the RACE reads through MiXCR, storing one row per CDR3 protein. In the table there are about 160,000 distinct CDR3 sequences, approximately 30% of which are singletons. The specimen was whole blood, collected in connection with sensitization to the hapten diphenylcyclopropenone (DPC). All receptors come from a woman aged 18-29 years with alopecia areata. Some clones in this sample may be carry-over from other donors' samples. The CDR3 runs from the conserved cysteine through the conserved F or W. Each record gives: CDR3 protein, CDR3 DNA, V gene, clone size, D gene, J gene. The D gene is left open where the match is weak. The size entry is marked missing in some rows and otherwise reads once, few, many or a size class.

CDR3aa: CASSQGPSGSSYNEQFF; CDR3nt: TGCGCCAGCAGCCAAGGACCTAGCGGGTCCTCCTACAATGAGCAGTTCTTC; v_gene: TRBV4-3; abundance: .; d_gene: TRBD2; j_gene: TRBJ2-1
CDR3aa: CAWFRFMNTEAFF; CDR3nt: TGTGCCTGGTTCAGGTTCATGAACACTGAAGCTTTCTTT; v_gene: TRBV30; abundance: few; d_gene: .; j_gene: TRBJ1-1
CDR3aa: CASSLVLAGLNEQFF; CDR3nt: TGTGCCAGCAGCTTAGTTCTAGCGGGGTTGAATGAGCAGTTCTTC; v_gene: TRBV11-3; abundance: .; d_gene: TRBD2; j_gene: TRBJ2-1
CDR3aa: CASSVTGEYSGNTIYF; CDR3nt: TGTGCCAGCAGTGTAACAGGGGAATACTCTGGAAACACCATATATTTT; v_gene: TRBV27; abundance: .; d_gene: TRBD1; j_gene: TRBJ1-3
CDR3aa: CASSPPTGTLNTEAFF; CDR3nt: TGTGCCAGCAGCCCCCCCACAGGGACCTTGAACACTGAAGCTTTCTTT; v_gene: TRBV7-2; abundance: few; d_gene: .; j_gene: TRBJ1-1
CDR3aa: CASSLGYGSYNEQFF; CDR3nt: TGCGCCAGCAGCTTGGGATATGGGTCCTACAATGAGCAGTTCTTC; v_gene: TRBV5-1; abundance: once; d_gene: .; j_gene: TRBJ2-1
CDR3aa: CASSRRDRETYEQYF; CDR3nt: TGTGCCAGCAGCCGCCGGGACAGGGAGACCTACGAGCAGTACTTC; v_gene: TRBV4-2; abundance: .; d_gene: TRBD1; j_gene: TRBJ2-7
CDR3aa: CASSLGLGPGTEAFF; CDR3nt: TGCGCCAGCAGCTTGGGTCTGGGGCCGGGCACTGAAGCTTTCTTT; v_gene: TRBV5-1; abundance: many; d_gene: .; j_gene: TRBJ1-1
CDR3aa: CASRGDAGAGELFF; CDR3nt: TGTGCCAGCAGGGGCGATGCCGGGGCCGGGGAGCTGTTTTTT; v_gene: TRBV25-1; abundance: few; d_gene: .; j_gene: TRBJ2-2
CDR3aa: CASSYWAATYEQYF; CDR3nt: TGTGCCAGCAGTTACTGGGCGGCAACCTACGAGCAGTACTTC; v_gene: TRBV6-2/TRBV6-3; abundance: few; d_gene: .; j_gene: TRBJ2-7
CDR3aa: CASALGRGVTEAFF; CDR3nt: TGTGCCAGCGCCCTGGGCAGGGGGGTCACTGAAGCTTTCTTT; v_gene: TRBV7-9; abundance: few; d_gene: TRBD1; j_gene: TRBJ1-1
CDR3aa: CASSGSFDSNEQFF; CDR3nt: TGTGCCAGCAGCGGGAGTTTTGATTCGAATGAGCAGTTCTTC; v_gene: TRBV12-3/TRBV12-4; abundance: few; d_gene: .; j_gene: TRBJ2-1
CDR3aa: CSARLRGAGLDTQYF; CDR3nt: TGCAGCGCCCGGTTGAGGGGGGCAGGTTTAGATACGCAGTATTTT; v_gene: TRBV29-1; abundance: .; d_gene: .; j_gene: TRBJ2-3
CDR3aa: CASSSQRTGVNEQFF; CDR3nt: TGTGCCAGCAGCTCCCAAAGAACAGGAGTCAATGAGCAGTTCTTC; v_gene: TRBV7-2; abundance: .; d_gene: .; j_gene: TRBJ2-1
CDR3aa: CASSDSFSSGLNTEAFF; CDR3nt: TGTGCCAGCAGTGATTCGTTTTCGTCGGGGTTGAACACTGAAGCTTTCTTT; v_gene: TRBV2; abundance: .; d_gene: .; j_gene: TRBJ1-1
CDR3aa: CASSQERAGLEAFF; CDR3nt: TGTGCCAGCAGCCAAGAGAGGGCAGGACTAGAAGCTTTCTTT; v_gene: TRBV3-1; abundance: many; d_gene: .; j_gene: TRBJ1-1
CDR3aa: CASSQDSLRVGVADTQYF; CDR3nt: TGCGCCAGCAGCCAAGATTCCCTTAGGGTGGGGGTAGCAGATACGCAGTATTTT; v_gene: TRBV4-3; abundance: few; d_gene: .; j_gene: TRBJ2-3
CDR3aa: CASTKTGTGNTIYF; CDR3nt: TGTGCCAGCACCAAGACAGGGACTGGAAACACCATATATTTT; v_gene: TRBV6-2/TRBV6-3; abundance: many; d_gene: TRBD1; j_gene: TRBJ1-3
CDR3aa: CASSQGTILSTDTQYF; CDR3nt: TGCGCCAGCAGCCAAGGGACTATCCTTTCCACAGATACGCAGTATTTT; v_gene: TRBV4-3; abundance: few; d_gene: .; j_gene: TRBJ2-3
CDR3aa: CASSLATEINTEAFF; CDR3nt: TGTGCCAGCAGCTTAGCCACAGAGATTAACACTGAAGCTTTCTTT; v_gene: TRBV7-6; abundance: .; d_gene: .; j_gene: TRBJ1-1
CDR3aa: CASQRRETDTQYF; CDR3nt: TGTGCCAGCCAGAGGCGGGAGACAGATACGCAGTATTTT; v_gene: TRBV7-2; abundance: few; d_gene: TRBD2; j_gene: TRBJ2-3
CDR3aa: CASSFPIQGDETQYF; CDR3nt: TGTGCCAGCAGTTTTCCCATCCAGGGGGACGAGACCCAGTACTTC; v_gene: TRBV28; abundance: .; d_gene: TRBD1; j_gene: TRBJ2-5
CDR3aa: CASSPHTEAFF; CDR3nt: TGTGCCAGCAGCCCTCACACTGAAGCTTTCTTT; v_gene: TRBV9; abundance: many; d_gene: .; j_gene: TRBJ1-1
CDR3aa: CASSRLAGLYEQYF; CDR3nt: TGTGCCAGCAGCCGACTAGCGGGATTGTACGAGCAGTACTTC; v_gene: TRBV11-3; abundance: few; d_gene: TRBD2; j_gene: TRBJ2-7
CDR3aa: CASRSSGTGGFGELFF; CDR3nt: TGTGCCAGCAGATCGTCCGGGACAGGGGGCTTCGGGGAGCTGTTTTTT; v_gene: TRBV6-2/TRBV6-3; abundance: .; d_gene: TRBD1; j_gene: TRBJ2-2
CDR3aa: CASSPGGSGRGNEQFF; CDR3nt: TGCGCCAGCAGCCCCGGAGGGAGCGGGAGAGGCAATGAGCAGTTCTTC; v_gene: TRBV5-1; abundance: .; d_gene: TRBD2; j_gene: TRBJ2-1
CDR3aa: CSVELGTTYEQYF; CDR3nt: TGCAGCGTTGAGTTGGGCACAACCTACGAGCAGTACTTC; v_gene: TRBV29-1; abundance: few; d_gene: .; j_gene: TRBJ2-7
CDR3aa: CASSQVDGTEAFF; CDR3nt: TGCGCCAGCAGCCAAGTAGACGGCACTGAAGCTTTCTTT; v_gene: TRBV4-1; abundance: .; d_gene: .; j_gene: TRBJ1-1
CDR3aa: CAITSRGLGTEAFF; CDR3nt: TGTGCCATCACCTCCCGAGGGTTGGGCACTGAAGCTTTCTTT; v_gene: TRBV10-3; abundance: few; d_gene: .; j_gene: TRBJ1-1
CDR3aa: CSARDWEGILGYTF; CDR3nt: TGCAGTGCTAGAGATTGGGAAGGGATTTTGGGCTACACCTTC; v_gene: TRBV20-1; abundance: .; d_gene: .; j_gene: TRBJ1-2
CDR3aa: CASSYLVGAEAFF; CDR3nt: TGTGCCAGCAGTTACCTCGTAGGGGCTGAAGCTTTCTTT; v_gene: TRBV6-5; abundance: .; d_gene: .; j_gene: TRBJ1-1
CDR3aa: CASSGGTGELFF; CDR3nt: TGTGCCAGCAGCGGGGGAACCGGGGAGCTGTTTTTT; v_gene: TRBV7-9; abundance: .; d_gene: .; j_gene: TRBJ2-2
CDR3aa: CASNPYGRNKAGELFF; CDR3nt: TGTGCCAGCAACCCGTACGGGAGGAATAAGGCCGGGGAGCTGTTTTTT; v_gene: TRBV11-1; abundance: few; d_gene: TRBD2; j_gene: TRBJ2-2
CDR3aa: CASSLAVGRGGTYGYTF; CDR3nt: TGCGCCAGCAGCTTGGCCGTTGGTCGAGGGGGAACCTATGGCTACACCTTC; v_gene: TRBV5-1; abundance: .; d_gene: .; j_gene: TRBJ1-2
CDR3aa: CSVEGQGGYEQYF; CDR3nt: TGCAGCGTTGAAGGGCAGGGTGGGTACGAGCAGTACTTC; v_gene: TRBV29-1; abundance: .; d_gene: .; j_gene: TRBJ2-7
CDR3aa: CSASIPDVSYNEQFF; CDR3nt: TGCAGTGCCTCGATTCCCGACGTATCCTACAATGAGCAGTTCTTC; v_gene: TRBV20-1; abundance: many; d_gene: .; j_gene: TRBJ2-1
CDR3aa: CSVARYEKLFF; CDR3nt: TGCAGCGTTGCCCGCTATGAAAAACTGTTTTTT; v_gene: TRBV29-1; abundance: .; d_gene: .; j_gene: TRBJ1-4
CDR3aa: CASSRAINTEAFF; CDR3nt: TGTGCCAGCAGCCGGGCCATAAACACTGAAGCTTTCTTT; v_gene: TRBV7-3; abundance: many; d_gene: .; j_gene: TRBJ1-1
CDR3aa: CASSPRALPYEQYF; CDR3nt: TGTGCCAGTAGTCCCCGGGCCCTTCCCTACGAGCAGTACTTC; v_gene: TRBV19; abundance: few; d_gene: .; j_gene: TRBJ2-7
CDR3aa: CATSEGDPGNEQFF; CDR3nt: TGTGCCACCAGTGAAGGGGACCCGGGGAATGAGCAGTTCTTC; v_gene: TRBV24-1; abundance: .; d_gene: .; j_gene: TRBJ2-1
CDR3aa: CSAKAGLAKNIQYF; CDR3nt: TGCAGTGCTAAAGCGGGACTAGCCAAAAACATTCAGTACTTC; v_gene: TRBV20-1; abundance: few; d_gene: TRBD2; j_gene: TRBJ2-4
CDR3aa: CASSLRGYHEQYF; CDR3nt: TGCGCCAGCAGCTTGAGGGGATACCACGAGCAGTACTTC; v_gene: TRBV5-1; abundance: once; d_gene: .; j_gene: TRBJ2-7
CDR3aa: CASSLAPRGRLETQYF; CDR3nt: TGTGCCAGCAGCTTAGCCCCCAGGGGGCGCCTGGAGACCCAGTACTTC; v_gene: TRBV7-2; abundance: .; d_gene: TRBD1; j_gene: TRBJ2-5
CDR3aa: CASSYGGGPETQYF; CDR3nt: TGTGCCAGCAGTTACGGGGGGGGGCCGGAGACCCAGTACTTC; v_gene: TRBV6-2/TRBV6-3; abundance: few; d_gene: .; j_gene: TRBJ2-5
CDR3aa: CSASGQYNEQFF; CDR3nt: TGCAGTGCTAGCGGGCAATACAATGAGCAGTTCTTC; v_gene: TRBV20-1; abundance: .; d_gene: .; j_gene: TRBJ2-1
CDR3aa: CASSPPGLAGGEQFF; CDR3nt: TGTGCCAGCAGCCCGCCGGGACTAGCGGGGGGTGAGCAGTTCTTC; v_gene: TRBV7-2; abundance: few; d_gene: TRBD2; j_gene: TRBJ2-1
CDR3aa: CASSLAGPPLYEQYF; CDR3nt: TGTGCCAGCAGCTTAGCGGGTCCTCCCCTCTACGAGCAGTACTTC; v_gene: TRBV7-2; abundance: .; d_gene: .; j_gene: TRBJ2-7
CDR3aa: CASSRKTGRDKYF; CDR3nt: TGTGCCAGCAGCCGAAAGACAGGCCGAGATAAGTACTTC; v_gene: TRBV14; abundance: .; d_gene: .; j_gene: TRBJ2-7
CDR3aa: CSARYLAGGRRMNTEAFF; CDR3nt: TGCAGTGCTCGTTACCTGGCGGGGGGTCGTCGAATGAACACTGAAGCTTTCTTT; v_gene: TRBV20-1; abundance: .; d_gene: .; j_gene: TRBJ1-1
CDR3aa: CASGARTSGGGTDTQYF; CDR3nt: TGTGCTAGTGGTGCGAGGACTAGCGGGGGAGGAACAGATACGCAGTATTTT; v_gene: TRBV12-5; abundance: .; d_gene: TRBD2; j_gene: TRBJ2-3
CDR3aa: CASSRGSSGGRGETQYF; CDR3nt: TGTGCCAGCAGTCGCGGTTCTAGCGGGGGACGAGGGGAGACCCAGTACTTC; v_gene: TRBV11-2; abundance: .; d_gene: TRBD2; j_gene: TRBJ2-5
CDR3aa: CASTTPVQGPEQFF; CDR3nt: TGTGCCAGCACCACACCTGTACAGGGTCCTGAGCAGTTCTTC; v_gene: TRBV6-2/TRBV6-3; abundance: .; d_gene: .; j_gene: TRBJ2-1
CDR3aa: CASRGTGDEKLFF; CDR3nt: TGTGCCAGCAGAGGGACAGGGGATGAAAAACTGTTTTTT; v_gene: TRBV7-8; abundance: .; d_gene: TRBD1; j_gene: TRBJ1-4
CDR3aa: CASSPYGIGYGYTF; CDR3nt: TGTGCCAGCAGCCCCTATGGCATAGGCTATGGCTACACCTTC; v_gene: TRBV27; abundance: .; d_gene: .; j_gene: TRBJ1-2
CDR3aa: CASSYGAIRDRGEEAFF; CDR3nt: TGTGCCAGCAGTTACGGGGCCATCCGGGACAGGGGAGAGGAAGCTTTCTTT; v_gene: TRBV6-5; abundance: .; d_gene: TRBD1; j_gene: TRBJ1-1
CDR3aa: CAIRGQGISDEQYF; CDR3nt: TGTGCCATCAGAGGACAGGGGATTTCGGACGAGCAGTACTTC; v_gene: TRBV10-3; abundance: .; d_gene: TRBD1; j_gene: TRBJ2-7
CDR3aa: CASRPSGPPYNEQFF; CDR3nt: TGTGCCAGCAGACCGAGCGGCCCCCCCTACAATGAGCAGTTCTTC; v_gene: TRBV12-3/TRBV12-4; abundance: many; d_gene: .; j_gene: TRBJ2-1
CDR3aa: CSVQGAIEQYF; CDR3nt: TGCAGCGTTCAGGGGGCCATCGAGCAGTACTTC; v_gene: TRBV29-1; abundance: .; d_gene: TRBD1; j_gene: TRBJ2-7
CDR3aa: CASSFSGGNQPQHF; CDR3nt: TGTGCCAGCAGTTTCTCAGGTGGCAATCAGCCCCAGCATTTT; v_gene: TRBV12-3/TRBV12-4; abundance: few; d_gene: .; j_gene: TRBJ1-5